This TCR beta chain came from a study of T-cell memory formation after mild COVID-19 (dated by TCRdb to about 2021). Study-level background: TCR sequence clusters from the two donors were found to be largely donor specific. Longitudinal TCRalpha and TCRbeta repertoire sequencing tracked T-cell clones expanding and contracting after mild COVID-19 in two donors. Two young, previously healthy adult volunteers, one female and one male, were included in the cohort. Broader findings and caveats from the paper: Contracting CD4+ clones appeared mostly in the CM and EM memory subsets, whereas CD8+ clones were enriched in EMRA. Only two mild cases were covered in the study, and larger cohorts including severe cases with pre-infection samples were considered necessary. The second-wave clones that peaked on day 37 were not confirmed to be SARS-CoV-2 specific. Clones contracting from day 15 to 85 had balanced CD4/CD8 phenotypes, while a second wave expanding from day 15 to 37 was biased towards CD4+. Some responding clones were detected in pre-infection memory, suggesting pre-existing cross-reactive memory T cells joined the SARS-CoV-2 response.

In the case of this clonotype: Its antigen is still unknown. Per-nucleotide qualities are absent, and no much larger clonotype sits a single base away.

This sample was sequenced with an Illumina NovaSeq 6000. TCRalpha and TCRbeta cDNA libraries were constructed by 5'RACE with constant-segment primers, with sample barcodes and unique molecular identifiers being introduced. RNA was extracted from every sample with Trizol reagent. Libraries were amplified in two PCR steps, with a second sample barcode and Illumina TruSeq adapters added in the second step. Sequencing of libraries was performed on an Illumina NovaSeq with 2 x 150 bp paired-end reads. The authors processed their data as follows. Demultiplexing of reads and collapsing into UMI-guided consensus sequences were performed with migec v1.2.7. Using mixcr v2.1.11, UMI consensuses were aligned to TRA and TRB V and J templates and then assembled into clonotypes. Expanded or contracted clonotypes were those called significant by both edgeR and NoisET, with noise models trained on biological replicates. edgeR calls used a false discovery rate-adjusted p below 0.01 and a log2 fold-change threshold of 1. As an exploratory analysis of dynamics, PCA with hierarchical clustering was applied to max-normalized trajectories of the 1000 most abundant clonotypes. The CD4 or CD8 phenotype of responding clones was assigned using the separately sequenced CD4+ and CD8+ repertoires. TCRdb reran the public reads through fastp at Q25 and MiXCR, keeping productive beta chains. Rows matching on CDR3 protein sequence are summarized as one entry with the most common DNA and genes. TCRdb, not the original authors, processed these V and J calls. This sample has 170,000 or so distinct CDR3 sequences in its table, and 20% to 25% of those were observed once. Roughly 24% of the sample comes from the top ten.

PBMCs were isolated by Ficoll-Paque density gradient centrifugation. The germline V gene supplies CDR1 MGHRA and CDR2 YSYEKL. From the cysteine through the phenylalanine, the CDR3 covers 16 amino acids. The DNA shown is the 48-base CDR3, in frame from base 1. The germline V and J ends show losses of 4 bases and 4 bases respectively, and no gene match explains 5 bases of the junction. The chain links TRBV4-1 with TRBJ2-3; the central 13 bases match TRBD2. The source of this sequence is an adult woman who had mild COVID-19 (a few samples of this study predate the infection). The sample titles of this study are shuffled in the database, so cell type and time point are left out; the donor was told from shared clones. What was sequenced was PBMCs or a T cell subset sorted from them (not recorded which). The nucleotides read TGCGCCAGCAGCCCATGGACTAGCGGGGGCCCAGATACGCAGTATTTT. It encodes CASSPWTSGGPDTQYF.